The present T cell receptor beta chain was sequenced within a study of identical twins. Notes on the study in general: Twin pairs' shared out-of-frame alpha sequences were enriched in low generation probability.

In TCRdb, the 5' RACE reads were re-called with MiXCR into one record per CDR3 protein. The sample holds a few hundred thousand distinct CDR3 sequences; about 11% are singletons and the top ten take about a tenth. This clonotype was recorded a few times. As yet, its antigen is unknown. The receptor's source is a man aged 50 to 60 in good health. Sequencing input: memory T cells sorted from blood.

The CDR3 loop is CASSEGGVWGPTGELFF. The CDR3 region has the DNA TGTGCCAGCAGTGAAGGGGGGGTTTGGGGGCCAACCGGGGAGCTGTTTTTT. This chain links TRBV2 with TRBJ2-2; the D gene could be TRBD1 or TRBD2 (6 bases each). Germline CDR1 and CDR2: SNHLY and FYNNEI. V was cut by 1 base and J by 5 bases, with 17 bases left in between. The CDR3 is 17 amino acids.